Listed here are 30 T cell receptor beta chains from one sample, sequenced in a study of blood T cell repertoires in COVID-19. TCRdb's table, derived via immunoSEQ multiplex PCR, lists solely in-frame clones and lacks some. Altogether 50,000 or so clones are present, about nine tenths being singletons, with the ten largest covering around 28%. Sequencing input: peripheral blood. Source of these receptors: a human donor in a cohort sampled during active COVID-19.

The V gene is TRBV6-4, the J gene TRBJ1-2; 9 bases align to TRBD1. The length of the CDR3 is 13 residues. V gave up 6 bases and J gave up 6 bases; unmatched junction bases: 5. Germline V gene lookup returns CDR1 MRHNA and CDR2 SNTAGT. CDR3 loop: CASREDRGDGYTF. For the CDR3, the DNA is TGTGCCAGCAGGGAGGACAGGGGCGATGGCTACACCTTC.

V usage is TRBV7-3 and J usage is TRBJ1-1; D unresolved. V dropped 3 bases and J dropped 2 bases, with 16 bases sitting between them. CDR1 SGHTA and CDR2 FQGTGA come from the germline V gene. The CDR3 contains 16 residues. The CDR3 DNA is TGTGCCAGCAGCTTCCCCCGGGTCCAACCCAACACTGAAGCTTTCTTT. This sequence encodes CASSFPRVQPNTEAFF.

This clone appeared once. The V call is TRBV24-1, the J call TRBJ2-1, with 7 positions matching TRBD1. From germline, CDR1 is KGHDR and CDR2 SFDVKD. This CDR3 comprises 13 residues. Trimming at V came to 7 bases and at J to 3 bases, leaving 2 bases not matched to a gene. The CDR3: CATSGDSYNEQFF. As DNA, the CDR3 is TGTGCCACCAGCGGGGACAGCTACAATGAGCAGTTCTTC.

The rearrangement uses TRBV11-3 and TRBJ2-5; D not resolved. The V and J ends lost 2 bases and 2 bases respectively, with 6 bases between them. Germline V gives CDR1 SGHNT, CDR2 YENEEA. This CDR3 has 13 residues. This CDR3 is CASSLYGQETQYF. DNA of the CDR3: TGTGCCAGCAGCTTATACGGTCAAGAGACCCAGTACTTC.

Written as DNA, the CDR3 is TGTGCCAGCAGCCAAGAAGGACCGGGGTTAGTCTATGGCTACACCTTC. Translated: CASSQEGPGLVYGYTF. The chain combines TRBV3-1 (or the pseudogene TRBV3-2) with TRBJ1-2; no firm D call. V lost 0 bases and J lost 4, with 15 bases in between. Germline CDR1 reads LGHDT; CDR2 reads YNNKEL (reference sequence). This CDR3 is 16 amino acids long.

The V gene is TRBV7-9, the J gene TRBJ1-4; a possible D gene is TRBD1 (6 bases). The V gene's germline CDR1 is SEHNR and CDR2 FQNEAQ (reference sequence). The CDR3 covers 14 residues. V was shortened by 0 bases and J by 8 bases, with 10 bases between the two germline ends. CDR3 sequence (DNA): TGTGCCAGCAGCTTAGCACAGGGAAGGGAAAAACTGTTTTTT. Residues: CASSLAQGREKLFF.

This chain connects TRBV6-4 to TRBJ1-2; the D gene is possibly TRBD1 (5 bases). Germline V gene sequence: CDR1 MRHNA, CDR2 SNTAGT. V was clipped by 0 bases and J by 4 bases, with 15 bases between them. CDR3 length: 16 amino acids. In DNA form, the CDR3 reads TGTGCCAGCAGTGACTCTCCTGGGGGACTCCCCTATGGCTACACCTTC. Its translation is CASSDSPGGLPYGYTF.

The rearrangement joins TRBV7-2 to TRBJ1-6; D is ambiguous. V lost 4 bases and J lost 9, with 7 bases in between. The CDR3 loop spans 12 amino acids. CDR1 SGHTA and CDR2 FQGNSA come from the germline V gene. The CDR3 DNA reads TGTGCCAGCAGCTCCCCGGGTTCACCCCTCCACTTT. As protein: CASSSPGSPLHF. Drawing the rest from reference TRBV7-2 and TRBJ1-6, the complete variable domain is GAGVSQSPSNKVTEKGKDVELRCDPISGHTALYWYRQSLGQGLEFLIYFQGNSAPDKSGLPSDRFSAERTGGSVSTLTIQRTQQEDSAVYLCASSSPGSPLHFGNGTRLTVT.

The chain joins TRBV6-2 or TRBV6-3 to TRBJ1-4; D call uncertain. Trimming stripped 0 bases from V and 7 bases from J, with 9 bases between. From germline, CDR1 is MNHEY and CDR2 SVGEGT. The CDR3 totals 14 residues. The CDR3 reads CASSYSRRREKLFF. CDR3 in DNA: TGTGCCAGCAGTTACTCGAGGCGGCGTGAAAAACTGTTTTTT.

DNA of the CDR3: TGTGCCACCCTTCGGACAGGTACCTACGAGCAGTACTTC. Translating gives CATLRTGTYEQYF. The gene calls are TRBV6-5 and TRBJ2-7, with 7 bases matching TRBD1. The germline CDR1 and CDR2 sequences are MNHEY and SVGAGI. With V trimmed by 10 bases and J by 2 bases, 8 bases remained unmatched. The CDR3 consists of 13 residues.

This sequence joins TRBV6-1 and TRBJ1-2, with D perhaps TRBD1 (5 bases). The V end lost 1 base, the J end lost 7 bases, and 13 bases lay between the germline ends. Germline V gives CDR1 MNHNS, CDR2 SASEGT. This CDR3 is 14 amino acids long. CDR3 bases: TGTGCCAGCAGTGAAGGACAGCCCAAAGGTGGCTACACCTTC. Amino acids: CASSEGQPKGGYTF.

The chain employs TRBV2 and TRBJ2-1, with 8 bases identical to TRBD2. The CDR3 totals 14 residues. Looked up from germline, CDR1 is SNHLY and CDR2 is FYNNEI. V dropped 9 bases and J dropped 4; count of bases not matched to a gene: 8. This CDR3 reads CASQRESPYNEQFF. The DNA for the CDR3 is TGTGCCAGTCAGCGGGAGTCCCCATACAATGAGCAGTTCTTC.

The chain employs TRBV4-1 and TRBJ2-7, with 7 bases aligning to TRBD1. The CDR3 length is 16 residues. Germline V CDR1 and CDR2: MGHRA, YSYEKL. V lost 1 base to trimming and J lost 3 bases; unmatched junction nucleotides: 9. CDR3: CASSQGLTGIFYEQYF. The DNA of the CDR3 is TGCGCCAGCAGCCAAGGGTTGACAGGGATTTTCTACGAGCAGTACTTC.

The chain links TRBV27 to TRBJ2-2; TRBD2 agrees at 13 bases. J lost 6 bases, V lost 3 bases, and 1 base had no gene match. This CDR3 has 15 residues. Germline CDR1 reads MNHEY; CDR2 reads SMNVEV (reference sequence). CDR3 DNA sequence: TGTGCCAGCAGTTTCGGGACTAGCGGGGCCGGGGAGCTGTTTTTT. It specifies CASSFGTSGAGELFF.

This clone was counted once. This sequence joins TRBV5-1 and TRBJ2-7; the D gene is possibly TRBD1 (6 bases). V gave up 0 bases and J gave up 5 bases, with 18 bases separating them. The germline gives CDR1 SGHRS, CDR2 YFSETQ. This CDR3 has 16 residues. CDR3 DNA sequence: TGCGCCAGCAGCTTGGTCTACAGGGCTTTTTTGCACGAGCAGTACTTC. Amino acid sequence: CASSLVYRAFLHEQYF.

The chain links TRBV18 to TRBJ2-7, with 10 bases matching TRBD2. The V gene's germline CDR1 is KGHSH and CDR2 LQKENI. Unmatched junction bases numbered 2, after V lost 6 bases and J lost 3 bases. CDR3 length equals 13 residues. This CDR3 is CASSQREGYEQYF. The CDR3 DNA reads as TGTGCCAGCTCGCAGCGGGAGGGCTACGAGCAGTACTTC.

The chain uses TRBV29-1 and TRBJ1-2; D is undetermined. The V gene's germline CDR1 is SQVTM and CDR2 ANQGSEA. The CDR3 length is 12 residues. The V gene lost 6 bases and the J gene lost 5 bases, with 13 bases spanning the gap. In DNA, the CDR3 is TGCAGCGTGGACGCCTCGGGATATGGCTACACCTTC. It specifies CSVDASGYGYTF.

The chain carries TRBV2 and TRBJ1-2; D is possibly TRBD1 (5 bases). There are 14 residues in the CDR3. Germline CDR1 and CDR2: SNHLY and FYNNEI. V was clipped by 6 bases and J by 6 bases, with 17 bases between them. The CDR3 reads CASSYRGGEDGYTF. The DNA of the CDR3 is TGTGCCAGCAGCTACCGTGGAGGGGAGGATGGCTACACCTTC.

The rearrangement links TRBV2 to TRBJ1-1; 7 nucleotides match TRBD1. The V gene end was trimmed by 6 bases and the J gene end by 4 bases; junction bases not matched to a gene: 8. This CDR3 has 14 amino acids. Germline CDR1 reads SNHLY; CDR2 reads FYNNEI. The CDR3, as DNA: TGTGCCAGCAGGACAGGGATCGTCGCCACTGAAGCTTTCTTT. This encodes CASRTGIVATEAFF.

The sample holds a few counts of this clone. This chain links TRBV28 with TRBJ1-2, with 8 bases lining up with TRBD1. CDR1 is MDHEN and CDR2 is SYDVKM in the germline V gene. The CDR3 consists of 14 residues. Trimming removed 4 bases from V and 3 bases from J; junction bases left unmatched: 4. The CDR3, as DNA: TGTGCCAGCAGTTCCTGGACAGGGCACTATGGCTACACCTTC. This translates into CASSSWTGHYGYTF.

J is TRBJ2-1 and V is TRBV7-7; TRBD2 matches at 12 bases. Germline CDR1 reads SSHAT; CDR2 reads FNYEAQ (reference sequence). Germline trimming cut 5 bases from V and 8 bases from J; bases unmatched to any gene: 7. This CDR3 contains 15 residues. CDR3 DNA sequence: TGTGCCAGCAGCCCGCGACTAGCGGGAGTCGATGAGCAGTTCTTC. Its translation is CASSPRLAGVDEQFF.

This chain links TRBV3-1 (or the pseudogene TRBV3-2) with TRBJ1-3; D unresolved. The CDR3 is 16 amino acids. V was cut by 4 bases and J by 4 bases, with 17 bases left in between. Germline CDR1 reads LGHDT; CDR2 reads YNNKEL (reference sequence). The CDR3 loop reads CASSPYSTLRGNTIYF. CDR3 DNA sequence: TGTGCCAGCAGCCCTTACTCCACCTTGAGGGGAAACACCATATATTTT.

The chain combines TRBV5-1 with TRBJ2-1; 9 bases align to TRBD2. From germline, CDR1 is SGHRS and CDR2 YFSETQ. V shed 0 bases and J 6 bases; nucleotides not matched to a gene: 7. The CDR3 contains 16 residues. The chain's CDR3 is CASSLGPSGAGNEQFF. The CDR3 nucleotides read TGCGCCAGCAGCTTGGGTCCTAGCGGGGCTGGCAATGAGCAGTTCTTC.

The rearrangement uses TRBV18 and TRBJ2-7; 7 bases are a match to TRBD2. Germline-derived CDR1 and CDR2 are KGHSH and LQKENI. The V and J ends lost 3 bases and 3 bases, in that order; junction bases with no gene match: 8. This CDR3 spans 15 amino acids. As DNA, the CDR3 is TGTGCCAGCTCACCCTCCCCGGGAGGCAACTACGAGCAGTACTTC. This gives the protein CASSPSPGGNYEQYF.

This clone was seen just once. The rearrangement links TRBV12-3 or TRBV12-4 to TRBJ1-1; 8 bases map to TRBD1. V lost 3 bases and J lost 6; bases outside the gene matches: 0. CDR3 size: 12 residues. CDR3 DNA: TGTGCCAGCAGTTTGGGACAGGCTGAAGCTTTCTTT. Translated, it gives CASSLGQAEAFF.

This clone was seen only once. V gene TRBV6-5 combines with J gene TRBJ2-2; D ambiguous. Trimming cost V 5 bases and J 0 bases, with 7 bases left between them. The germline CDR1 and CDR2 sequences are MNHEY and SVGAGI. This CDR3 contains 14 residues. CDR3 bases: TGTGCCAGCAGTAGAGTCGCGAACACCGGGGAGCTGTTTTTT. The encoded protein is CASSRVANTGELFF.

The V gene is TRBV2, the J gene TRBJ2-2, with D tentatively TRBD2 (6 bases). Germline CDR1 is SNHLY and CDR2 is FYNNEI. The CDR3 totals 15 residues. V was pared by 6 bases and J by 7 bases, with 18 bases between. The CDR3 DNA reads as TGTGCCAGCAGAACCGGGACTGGCGGCTACGGGGAGCTGTTTTTT. This translates into CASRTGTGGYGELFF.

In DNA form, the CDR3 reads TGTGCCAGTAGTATAACAGGGTTGGAGACCCAGTACTTC. Amino acid sequence: CASSITGLETQYF. This chain joins TRBV19 and TRBJ2-5; a weak D match, TRBD1 (6 bases). The germline CDR1 and CDR2 sequences are LNHDA and SQIVND (reference sequence). V lost 2 bases to trimming and J lost 5 bases, with 9 bases between them. The CDR3 contains 13 residues.

The V gene is TRBV5-1, the J gene TRBJ1-1, with D tentatively TRBD1 (6 bases). Germline V CDR1 and CDR2: SGHRS, YFSETQ. Between the trimmed V and J ends, which lost 1 base and 3 bases, there was a span of 10 bases. The CDR3 runs 14 residues. CDR3 residues: CASSLLGADTEAFF. CDR3 in DNA: TGCGCCAGCAGCTTGCTGGGGGCGGACACTGAAGCTTTCTTT.

The gene calls are TRBV4-2 and TRBJ2-3; unclear D gene. V gave up 1 base and J gave up 7 bases, with 3 bases separating them. The CDR3 runs 11 residues. Germline CDR1 LGHNA, CDR2 YNFKEQ. The CDR3 coding sequence is TGTGCCAGCAGCCAAGGTAATACGCAGTATTTT. Protein: CASSQGNTQYF.